This T cell receptor (beta chain) was identified during a study of response to subunit inactivated influenza vaccine. Study-level points and caveats: Each seasonal influenza vaccination recruits few new T cells, the authors suggested.

TCRdb passed the RT-PCR reads through MiXCR, listing each CDR3 protein once. This sample yields under 550,000 distinct CDR3 sequences, of which 7.2% are seen a single time; over 10% belongs to the top ten. Note on this clonotype: Its antigen is still unknown. A much larger clonotype is one base distant, so this may be a read error.

There are 13 residues in the CDR3. In germline, CDR1 is KGHSH, CDR2 LQKENI. The chain has TRBV18 and TRBJ1-1, with a possible D match to TRBD1 (5 bases). The clonotype comes from a man aged 50 to 69 who received an inactivated influenza vaccine. The material was PBMCs from blood, obtained less than 30 months after vaccination. CDR3 residues: CASSPRVDTEVFF. CDR3 nucleotides: TGTGCCAGCTCTCCCAGGGTGGACACTGAAGTTTTCTTT.